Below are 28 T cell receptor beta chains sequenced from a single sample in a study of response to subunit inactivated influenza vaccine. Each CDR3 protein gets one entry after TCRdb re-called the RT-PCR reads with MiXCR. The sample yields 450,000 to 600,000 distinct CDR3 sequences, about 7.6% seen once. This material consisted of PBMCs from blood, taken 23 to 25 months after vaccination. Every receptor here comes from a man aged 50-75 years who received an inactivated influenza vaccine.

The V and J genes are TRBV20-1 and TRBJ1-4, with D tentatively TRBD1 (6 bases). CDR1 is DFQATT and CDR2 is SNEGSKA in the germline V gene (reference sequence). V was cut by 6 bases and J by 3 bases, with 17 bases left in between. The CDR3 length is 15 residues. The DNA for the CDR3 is TGCAGTGCGGAGACCCGGGCAGGGGCTAATGAAAAACTGTTTTTT. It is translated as CSAETRAGANEKLFF.

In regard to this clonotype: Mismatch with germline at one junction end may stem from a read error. The CDR3 DNA is TGTGCCAGCAGCTTAGTTGGACGGGAAAAACTTTTTTTT. Translation: CASSLVGREKLFF. The chain joins TRBV7-2 to TRBJ1-4, with D hard to call. The CDR3 sequence is 13 residues long. Per the germline V gene, CDR1 is SGHTA and CDR2 is FQGNSA.

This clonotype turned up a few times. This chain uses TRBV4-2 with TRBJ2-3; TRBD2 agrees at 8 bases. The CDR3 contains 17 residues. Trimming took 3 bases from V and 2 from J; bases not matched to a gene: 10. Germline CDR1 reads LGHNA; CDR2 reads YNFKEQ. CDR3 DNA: TGTGCCAGCAGCCAGTCATTAGCGGGACCCTACACAGATACGCAGTATTTT. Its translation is CASSQSLAGPYTDTQYF.

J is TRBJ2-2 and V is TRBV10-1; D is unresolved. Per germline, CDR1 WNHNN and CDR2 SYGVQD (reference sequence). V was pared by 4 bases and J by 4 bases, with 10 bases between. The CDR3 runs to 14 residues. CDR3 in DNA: TGCGCCAGCAGTGTCCATGCCCCCACCGGGGAGCTGTTTTTT. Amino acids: CASSVHAPTGELFF.

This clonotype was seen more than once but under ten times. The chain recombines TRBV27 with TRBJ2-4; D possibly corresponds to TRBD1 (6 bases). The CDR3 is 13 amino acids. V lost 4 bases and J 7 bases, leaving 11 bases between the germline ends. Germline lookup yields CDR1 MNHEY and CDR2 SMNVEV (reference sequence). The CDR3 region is CASSSNRVNIQYF. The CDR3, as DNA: TGTGCCAGCAGTTCCAACAGGGTCAACATTCAGTACTTC.

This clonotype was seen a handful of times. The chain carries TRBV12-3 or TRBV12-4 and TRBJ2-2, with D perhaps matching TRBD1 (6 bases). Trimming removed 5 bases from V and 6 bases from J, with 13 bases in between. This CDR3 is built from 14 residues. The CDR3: CASSPQGSSGELFF. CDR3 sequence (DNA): TGTGCCAGCAGTCCACAGGGCTCCTCCGGGGAGCTGTTTTTT.

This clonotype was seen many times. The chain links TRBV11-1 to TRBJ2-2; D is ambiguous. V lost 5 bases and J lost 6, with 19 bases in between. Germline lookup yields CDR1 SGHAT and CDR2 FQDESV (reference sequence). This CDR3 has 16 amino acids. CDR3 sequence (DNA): TGTGCCAGCAGCCCTACGGAATTTTTGGTGGCCGGGGAGCTGTTTTTT. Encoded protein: CASSPTEFLVAGELFF.

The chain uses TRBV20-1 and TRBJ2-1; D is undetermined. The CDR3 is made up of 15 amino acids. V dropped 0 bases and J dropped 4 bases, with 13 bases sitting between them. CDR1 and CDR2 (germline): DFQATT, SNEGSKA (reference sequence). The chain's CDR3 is CSARDSSIRYNEQFF. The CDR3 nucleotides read TGCAGTGCTAGAGATAGTAGCATTCGGTACAATGAGCAGTTCTTC.

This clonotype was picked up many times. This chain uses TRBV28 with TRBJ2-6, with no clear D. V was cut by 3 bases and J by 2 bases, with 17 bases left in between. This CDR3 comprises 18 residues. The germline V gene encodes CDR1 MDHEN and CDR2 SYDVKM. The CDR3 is CASSFPLSGQTGANVLTF. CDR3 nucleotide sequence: TGTGCCAGCAGTTTCCCACTTTCCGGGCAGACTGGGGCCAACGTCCTGACTTTC.

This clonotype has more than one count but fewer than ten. The CDR3 DNA reads as TGCAGCGCATCTCCCCGACTAGCGGAGCCCTACGAGCAGTACTTC. Residues: CSASPRLAEPYEQYF. The V gene is TRBV29-1, the J gene TRBJ2-7, with 9 bases aligning to TRBD2. This CDR3 has 15 amino acids. CDR1 is SQVTM and CDR2 is ANQGSEA in the germline V gene. Germline trimming cut 7 bases from V and 2 bases from J; bases unmatched to any gene: 12.

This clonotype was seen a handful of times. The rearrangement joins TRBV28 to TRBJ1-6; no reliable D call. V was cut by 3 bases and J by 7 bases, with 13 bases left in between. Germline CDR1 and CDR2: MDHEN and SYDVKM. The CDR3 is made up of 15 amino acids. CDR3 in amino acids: CASSLSYLGNSPLHF. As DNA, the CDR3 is TGTGCCAGCAGTTTGTCCTATCTGGGGAATTCACCCCTCCACTTT. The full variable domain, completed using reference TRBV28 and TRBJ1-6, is DVKVTQSSRYLVKRTGEKVFLECVQDMDHENMFWYRQDPGLGLRLIYFSYDVKMKEKGDIPEGYSVSREKKERFSLILESASTNQTSMYLCASSLSYLGNSPLHFGNGTRLTVT.

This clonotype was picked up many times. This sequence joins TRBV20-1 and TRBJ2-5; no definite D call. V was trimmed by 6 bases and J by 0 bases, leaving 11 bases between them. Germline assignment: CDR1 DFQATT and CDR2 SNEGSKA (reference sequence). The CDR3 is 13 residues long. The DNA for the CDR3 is TGCAGTGCGGAGACCATAAACCAAGAGACCCAGTACTTC. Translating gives CSAETINQETQYF.

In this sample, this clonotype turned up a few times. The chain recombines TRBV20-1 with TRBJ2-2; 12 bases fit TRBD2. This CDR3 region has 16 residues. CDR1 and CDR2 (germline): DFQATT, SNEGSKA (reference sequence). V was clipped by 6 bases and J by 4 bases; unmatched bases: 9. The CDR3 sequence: CSATGTSGSATGELFF. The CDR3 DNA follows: TGCAGTGCGACCGGGACTAGCGGGTCCGCCACCGGGGAGCTGTTTTTT.

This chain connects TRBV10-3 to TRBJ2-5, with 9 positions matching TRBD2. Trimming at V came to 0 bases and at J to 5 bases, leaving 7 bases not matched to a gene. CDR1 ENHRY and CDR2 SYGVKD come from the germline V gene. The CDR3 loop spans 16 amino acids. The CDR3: CAISESAGGFRETQYF. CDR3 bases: TGTGCCATCAGTGAGTCGGCGGGGGGGTTCCGGGAGACCCAGTACTTC.

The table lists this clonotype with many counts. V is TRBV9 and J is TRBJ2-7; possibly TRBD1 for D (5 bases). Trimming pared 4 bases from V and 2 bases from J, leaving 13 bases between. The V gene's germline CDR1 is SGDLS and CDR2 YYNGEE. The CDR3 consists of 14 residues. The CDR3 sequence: CASSQTAITYEQYF. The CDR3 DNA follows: TGTGCCAGCAGCCAGACAGCCATTACCTACGAGCAGTACTTC.

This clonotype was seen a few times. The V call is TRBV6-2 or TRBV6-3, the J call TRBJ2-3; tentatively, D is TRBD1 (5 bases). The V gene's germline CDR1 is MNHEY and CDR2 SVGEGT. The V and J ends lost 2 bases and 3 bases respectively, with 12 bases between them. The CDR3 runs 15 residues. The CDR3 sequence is CASSYGGRETDTQYF. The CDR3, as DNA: TGTGCCAGCAGTTACGGCGGCAGGGAAACAGATACGCAGTATTTT.

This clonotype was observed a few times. The CDR3 DNA is TGTGCCAGCAGAAGACTAGCGATCGCGAACACCGGGGAGCTGTTTTTT. Translation gives CASRRLAIANTGELFF. The rearrangement joins TRBV6-1 to TRBJ2-2; 8 bases map to TRBD2. Looked up from germline, CDR1 is MNHNS and CDR2 is SASEGT. The ends lost 6 bases at V and 0 bases at J; junction bases unmatched: 6. The CDR3 covers 16 residues.

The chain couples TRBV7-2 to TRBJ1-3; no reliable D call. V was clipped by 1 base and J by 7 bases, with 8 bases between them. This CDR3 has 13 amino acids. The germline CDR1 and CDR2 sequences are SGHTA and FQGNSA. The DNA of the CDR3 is TGTGCCAGCAGCTTAGTGGAGGAGAACACCATATATTTT. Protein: CASSLVEENTIYF.

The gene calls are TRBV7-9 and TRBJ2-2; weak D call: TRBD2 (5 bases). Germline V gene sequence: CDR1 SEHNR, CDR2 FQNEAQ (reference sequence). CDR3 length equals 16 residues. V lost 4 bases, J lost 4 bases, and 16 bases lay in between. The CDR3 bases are TGTGCCAGCAGCTGGGCCCCTAGCCGACTCACCGGGGAGCTGTTTTTT. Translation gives CASSWAPSRLTGELFF. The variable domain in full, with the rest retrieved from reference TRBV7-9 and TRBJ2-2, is DTGVSQNPRHKITKRGQNVTFRCDPISEHNRLYWYRQTLGQGPEFLTYFQNEAQLEKSRLLSDRFSAERPKGSFSTLEIQRTEQGDSAMYLCASSWAPSRLTGELFFGEGSRLTVL.

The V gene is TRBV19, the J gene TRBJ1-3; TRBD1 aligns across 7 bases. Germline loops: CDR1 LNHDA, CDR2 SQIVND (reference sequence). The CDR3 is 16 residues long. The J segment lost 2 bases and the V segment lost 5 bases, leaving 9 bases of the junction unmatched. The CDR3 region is CASSGHRGIAGNTIYF. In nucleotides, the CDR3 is TGTGCCAGTAGTGGCCACAGGGGAATTGCTGGAAACACCATATATTTT.

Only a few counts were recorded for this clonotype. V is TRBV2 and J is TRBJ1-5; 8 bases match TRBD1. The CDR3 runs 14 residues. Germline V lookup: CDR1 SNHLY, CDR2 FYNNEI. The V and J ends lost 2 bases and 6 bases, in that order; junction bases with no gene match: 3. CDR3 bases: TGTGCCAGCAGTGAATCAGGGGGCCCTCAGCCCCAGCATTTT. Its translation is CASSESGGPQPQHF.

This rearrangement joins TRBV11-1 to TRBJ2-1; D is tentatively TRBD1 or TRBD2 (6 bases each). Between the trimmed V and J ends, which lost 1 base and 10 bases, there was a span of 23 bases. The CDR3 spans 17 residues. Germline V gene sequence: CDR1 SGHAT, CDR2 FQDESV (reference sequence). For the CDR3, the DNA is TGTGCCAGCAGCTTAGTGGGAGGTGTCAGGGGAGGTCTGGAGCAGTTCTTC. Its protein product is CASSLVGGVRGGLEQFF.

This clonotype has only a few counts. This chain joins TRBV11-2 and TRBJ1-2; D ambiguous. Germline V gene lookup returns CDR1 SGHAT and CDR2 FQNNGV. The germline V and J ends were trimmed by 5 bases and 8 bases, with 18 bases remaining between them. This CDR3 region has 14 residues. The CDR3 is CASSLYSPGWGYTF. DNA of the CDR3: TGTGCCAGCAGCCTGTATAGCCCTGGGTGGGGCTACACCTTC.

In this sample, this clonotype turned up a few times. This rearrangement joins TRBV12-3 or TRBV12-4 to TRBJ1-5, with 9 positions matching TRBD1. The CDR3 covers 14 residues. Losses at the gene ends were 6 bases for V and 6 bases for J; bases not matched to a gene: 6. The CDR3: CASRKGQGGQPQHF. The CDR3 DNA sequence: TGTGCCAGCAGAAAGGGACAGGGAGGTCAGCCCCAGCATTTT.

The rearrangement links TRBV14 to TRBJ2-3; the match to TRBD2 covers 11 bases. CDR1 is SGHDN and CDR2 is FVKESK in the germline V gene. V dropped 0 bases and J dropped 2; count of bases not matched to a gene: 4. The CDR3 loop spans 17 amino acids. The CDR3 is CASSQDQLAGDTDTQYF. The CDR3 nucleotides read TGTGCCAGCAGCCAAGATCAACTAGCGGGGGACACAGATACGCAGTATTTT.

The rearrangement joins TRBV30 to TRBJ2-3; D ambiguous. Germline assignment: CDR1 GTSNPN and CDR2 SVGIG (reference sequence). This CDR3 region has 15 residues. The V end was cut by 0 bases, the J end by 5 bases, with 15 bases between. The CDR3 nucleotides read TGTGCCTGGAGTGTTGGAACTAACCACGGAGATACGCAGTATTTT. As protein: CAWSVGTNHGDTQYF.

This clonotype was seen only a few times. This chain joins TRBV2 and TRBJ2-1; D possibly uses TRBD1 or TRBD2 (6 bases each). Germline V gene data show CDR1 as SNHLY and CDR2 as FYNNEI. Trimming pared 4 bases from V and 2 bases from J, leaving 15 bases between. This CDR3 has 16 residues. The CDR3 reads CASSGLRGGPYNEQFF. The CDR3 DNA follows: TGTGCCAGCAGTGGGTTAAGAGGGGGGCCCTACAATGAGCAGTTCTTC.

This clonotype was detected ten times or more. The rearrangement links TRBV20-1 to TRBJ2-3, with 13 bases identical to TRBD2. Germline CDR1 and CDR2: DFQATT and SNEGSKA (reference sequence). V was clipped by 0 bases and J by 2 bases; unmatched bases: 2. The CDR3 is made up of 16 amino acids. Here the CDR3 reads CSAREGLAGDTDTQYF. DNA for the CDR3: TGCAGTGCTAGAGAAGGACTAGCGGGAGACACAGATACGCAGTATTTT.